What follows are 5 T cell receptor beta chains derived from one specimen sequenced in a study of blood T cell repertoires in COVID-19. The data were produced by immunoSEQ multiplex PCR, yet TCRdb's version contains in-frame clones alone and is incomplete. The table has over 250,000 clones, 70% to 90% seen once. Sequencing was carried out using peripheral blood. These receptors were obtained from a woman aged 40 to 49 who had recovered from COVID-19.

The CDR3 reads CASSPASTQGIYEQFF. The DNA of the CDR3 is TGTGCCAGCAGCCCCGCGTCAACACAGGGGATTTATGAGCAGTTCTTC. The chain recombines TRBV11-2 with TRBJ2-1; 7 bases are a match to TRBD1. This CDR3 spans 16 amino acids. The V segment lost 5 bases and the J segment 8 bases; nucleotides outside the gene matches: 15. Per germline, CDR1 SGHAT and CDR2 FQNNGV.

The CDR3 is CASSGTGGRGETQYF. The CDR3 DNA sequence: TGCGCCAGCAGCGGGACAGGGGGAAGGGGAGAGACCCAGTACTTC. V gene TRBV5-1 combines with J gene TRBJ2-5, with 11 bases fitting TRBD1. This CDR3 comprises 15 residues. Germline V gene data show CDR1 as SGHRS and CDR2 as YFSETQ. The junction had 6 bases not matched to a gene; V was cut back by 4 bases and J by 4 bases.

This clone appeared a single time. This chain uses TRBV18 with TRBJ2-1; 12 nucleotides match TRBD2. The germline V gene has CDR1 KGHSH and CDR2 LQKENI. The V and J ends lost 3 bases and 9 bases, in that order; junction bases with no gene match: 6. The CDR3 is 15 residues long. This CDR3 is CASSPLAGGPGEQFF. The CDR3 nucleotides read TGTGCCAGCTCACCCCTAGCGGGAGGGCCCGGTGAGCAGTTCTTC.

J is TRBJ2-1 and V is TRBV11-3, with 9 bases matching TRBD2. The CDR3 covers 15 residues. CDR1 is SGHNT and CDR2 is YENEEA in the germline V gene. With V trimmed by 1 base and J by 5 bases, 3 bases remained unmatched. CDR3 sequence: CASSLGLAGNNEQFF. Written as DNA, the CDR3 is TGTGCCAGCAGCTTAGGGCTAGCGGGAAACAATGAGCAGTTCTTC.

The CDR3 is CAITKSGRAYNEQFF. The CDR3 nucleotides read TGTGCCATCACCAAAAGCGGGAGAGCCTACAATGAGCAGTTCTTC. This chain links TRBV10-3 with TRBJ2-1; 8 bases are a match to TRBD2. This CDR3 comprises 15 residues. Per germline, CDR1 ENHRY and CDR2 SYGVKD. The junction had 7 bases not matched to a gene; V was cut back by 7 bases and J by 2 bases.